The clone carrying this T cell receptor beta chain is a singleton in its sample. This entry comes from a study of blood T cell repertoires in COVID-19. Study summary: T cells, B-cell-depleted T cells, or PBMCs provided the cDNA or gDNA that served as material.

Only in-frame clones appear in the TCRdb table, and some are missing; sequencing was by immunoSEQ multiplex PCR. The table records 55,000 to 70,000 clones, around 84% of them present only once. Sequencing input: peripheral blood. This sequence originates from a man aged 45-60 years with acute or convalescent COVID-19.

CDR3 sequence (DNA): TGTGCCACCAGCAGAGGTAGCGGGGGCCTTCAAGAGACCCAGTACTTC. Translated, it gives CATSRGSGGLQETQYF. V usage is TRBV15 and J usage is TRBJ2-5, with 9 bases that match TRBD2. After removal of 1 base from V and 2 bases from J, the junction contained 5 bases not matched to a gene. Germline CDR1 and CDR2: LNHNV and YYDKDF (reference sequence). The CDR3 runs 16 residues.